Each of the 9 T cell receptor beta chains below was sequenced from the same sample in a study of blood T cell repertoires in COVID-19. Sequenced by immunoSEQ multiplex PCR; TCRdb stores in-frame clones only, minus some. This sample has about 240,000 clones, with about 82% found just once. Material for sequencing was peripheral blood. These receptors all come from a woman aged 55-69 years with active or convalescent COVID-19.

V gene TRBV6-8 combines with J gene TRBJ2-7, with a weak D call TRBD2 (8 bases). The CDR3 is 16 amino acids. V was clipped by 7 bases and J by 0 bases, with 19 bases between them. The germline CDR1 and CDR2 sequences are MNHGY and SAAAGT. Here the CDR3 DNA reads TGTGCCAGCACCCCCGGGGGGGACAGTAGCTCCTACGAGCAGTACTTC. This sequence encodes CASTPGGDSSSYEQYF.

This clone has a handful of counts. V is TRBV27 and J is TRBJ2-7, with D possibly matching TRBD1 (6 bases). The germline V gene encodes CDR1 MNHEY and CDR2 SMNVEV (reference sequence). The length of the CDR3 is 15 residues. V was shortened by 4 bases and J by 3 bases, with 16 bases between the two germline ends. The CDR3 loop reads CASSSTTGTYYEQYF. The CDR3 nucleotides read TGTGCCAGCAGTTCGACTACCGGGACATACTACGAGCAGTACTTC.

This clone occurred many times. V usage is TRBV28 and J usage is TRBJ1-2; 12 bases line up with TRBD1. The CDR3 runs 14 residues. CDR1 and CDR2 (germline): MDHEN, SYDVKM. Trimming at V came to 3 bases and at J to 6 bases, leaving 2 bases not matched to a gene. The CDR3 is CASSFRDRGHGYTF. DNA for the CDR3: TGTGCCAGCAGTTTCCGGGACAGGGGGCATGGCTACACCTTC.

CDR3 in DNA: TGTGCCAGCAGGTATGGCACGGTGGACTATGAAGCTTTCTTT. Its protein is CASRYGTVDYEAFF. V usage is TRBV5-4 and J usage is TRBJ1-1, with no clear D. Germline V gene lookup returns CDR1 SGHNT and CDR2 YYREEE (reference sequence). The CDR3 is 14 amino acids. Trimming cost V 5 bases and J 7 bases, with 18 bases left between them.

The rearrangement joins TRBV10-3 to TRBJ2-3, with TRBD2 matching over 10 bases. The CDR3 totals 14 residues. V was pared by 5 bases and J by 5 bases, with 4 bases of the junction left unmatched. Germline CDR1 and CDR2: ENHRY and SYGVKD. CDR3 sequence: CAISLEREGDTQYF. CDR3 sequence (DNA): TGTGCCATCAGTTTGGAGCGGGAGGGAGATACGCAGTATTTT.

The V gene is TRBV15, the J gene TRBJ1-3; D perhaps matches TRBD1 (6 bases). The V and J ends lost 5 bases and 0 bases respectively, with 14 bases between them. This CDR3 spans 16 amino acids. Germline V CDR1 and CDR2: LNHNV, YYDKDF (reference sequence). Here the CDR3 DNA reads TGTGCCACCAGCCCACGAACGACAGGCTCTGGAAACACCATATATTTT. Encoded protein: CATSPRTTGSGNTIYF.

The chain is built from TRBV29-1 and TRBJ1-3; TRBD1 is a possible D gene (6 bases). V was shortened by 6 bases and J by 4 bases, with 13 bases between the two germline ends. The CDR3 runs to 13 residues. Germline assignment: CDR1 SQVTM and CDR2 ANQGSEA. The CDR3 sequence: CSVVGDMGNTIYF. The CDR3, as DNA: TGCAGCGTGGTGGGGGACATGGGAAACACCATATATTTT. The whole variable domain, remainder taken from reference TRBV29-1 and TRBJ1-3, is SAVISQKPSRDICQRGTSLTIQCQVDSQVTMMFWYRQQPGQSLTLIATANQGSEATYESGFVIDKFPISRPNLTFSTLTVSNMSPEDSSIYLCSVVGDMGNTIYFGEGSWLTVV.

The rearrangement joins TRBV27 to TRBJ1-2; TRBD1 agrees at 12 bases. The CDR3 loop spans 15 amino acids. Germline loops: CDR1 MNHEY, CDR2 SMNVEV (reference sequence). Losses at the gene ends were 5 bases for V and 4 bases for J; bases not matched to a gene: 5. The CDR3 DNA reads as TGTGCCAGCAGTCTGGGGACAGGGGGCTTCTATGGCTACACCTTC. Protein: CASSLGTGGFYGYTF.

The genes are TRBV7-9 and TRBJ1-4, with 11 bases identical to TRBD1. The CDR3 is 16 residues long. Germline loops: CDR1 SEHNR, CDR2 FQNEAQ (reference sequence). The V segment lost 8 bases and the J segment 4 bases; nucleotides outside the gene matches: 9. CDR3 sequence: CASAPGQGGLNEKLFF. The CDR3, as DNA: TGTGCCAGCGCACCGGGACAGGGGGGCCTTAATGAAAAACTGTTTTTT. The full variable domain, completed using reference TRBV7-9 and TRBJ1-4, is DTGVSQNPRHKITKRGQNVTFRCDPISEHNRLYWYRQTLGQGPEFLTYFQNEAQLEKSRLLSDRFSAERPKGSFSTLEIQRTEQGDSAMYLCASAPGQGGLNEKLFFGSGTQLSVL.